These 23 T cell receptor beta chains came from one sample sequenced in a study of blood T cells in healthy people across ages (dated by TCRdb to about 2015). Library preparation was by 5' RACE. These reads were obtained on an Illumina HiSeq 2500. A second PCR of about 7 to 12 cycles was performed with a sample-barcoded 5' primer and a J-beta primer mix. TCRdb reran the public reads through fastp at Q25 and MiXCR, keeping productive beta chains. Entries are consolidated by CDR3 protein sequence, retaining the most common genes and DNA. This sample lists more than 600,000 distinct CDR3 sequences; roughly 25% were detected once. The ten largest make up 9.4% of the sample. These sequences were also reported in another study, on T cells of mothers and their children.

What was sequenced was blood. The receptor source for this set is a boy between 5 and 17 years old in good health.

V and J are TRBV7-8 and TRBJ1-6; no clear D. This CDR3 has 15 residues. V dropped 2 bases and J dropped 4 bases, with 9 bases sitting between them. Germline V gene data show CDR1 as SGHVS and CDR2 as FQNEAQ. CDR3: CASSLQDDYNSPLHF. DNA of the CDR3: TGTGCCAGCAGCTTACAAGACGATTATAATTCACCCCTCCACTTT. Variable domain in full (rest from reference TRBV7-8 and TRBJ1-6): GAGVSQSPRYKVAKRGQDVALRCDPISGHVSLFWYQQALGQGPEFLTYFQNEAQLDKSGLPSDRFFAERPEGSVSTLKIQRTQQEDSAVYLCASSLQDDYNSPLHFGNGTRLTVT.

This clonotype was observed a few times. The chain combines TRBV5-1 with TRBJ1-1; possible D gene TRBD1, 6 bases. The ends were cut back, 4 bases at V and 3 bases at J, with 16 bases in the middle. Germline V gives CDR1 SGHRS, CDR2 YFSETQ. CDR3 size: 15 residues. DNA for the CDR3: TGCGCCAGCAGCGCGCTCCCAGGGGTTGACACTGAAGCTTTCTTT. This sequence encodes CASSALPGVDTEAFF.

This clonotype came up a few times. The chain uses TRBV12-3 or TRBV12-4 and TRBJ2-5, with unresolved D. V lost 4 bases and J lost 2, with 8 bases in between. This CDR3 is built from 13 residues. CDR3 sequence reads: CASSWVEQETQYF. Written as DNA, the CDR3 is TGTGCCAGCAGTTGGGTGGAACAAGAGACCCAGTACTTC.

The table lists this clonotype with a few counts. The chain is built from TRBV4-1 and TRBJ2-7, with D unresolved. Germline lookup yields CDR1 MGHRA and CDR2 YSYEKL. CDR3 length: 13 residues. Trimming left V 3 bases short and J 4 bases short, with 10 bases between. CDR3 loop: CASSQRSGYEQYF. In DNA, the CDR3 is TGCGCCAGCAGCCAGCGATCGGGTTACGAGCAGTACTTC.

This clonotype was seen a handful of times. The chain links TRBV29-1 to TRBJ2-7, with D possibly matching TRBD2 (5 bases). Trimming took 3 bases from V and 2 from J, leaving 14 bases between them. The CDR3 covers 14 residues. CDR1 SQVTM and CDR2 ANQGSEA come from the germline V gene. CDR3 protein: CSVESGEIPYEQYF. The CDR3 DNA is TGCAGCGTTGAGTCCGGGGAAATCCCCTACGAGCAGTACTTC.

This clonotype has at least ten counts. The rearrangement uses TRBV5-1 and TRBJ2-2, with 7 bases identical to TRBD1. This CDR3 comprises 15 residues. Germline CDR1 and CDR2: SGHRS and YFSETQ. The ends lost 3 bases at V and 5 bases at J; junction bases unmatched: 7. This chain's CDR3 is CASSSGDSLTGELFF. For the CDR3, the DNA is TGCGCCAGCAGCTCAGGGGACAGCCTTACCGGGGAGCTGTTTTTT.

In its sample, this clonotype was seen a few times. In nucleotides, the CDR3 is TGTGCTAGTGGTTTGGGACAGGGTGTTTGGGATGAGCAGTTCTTC. Translation gives CASGLGQGVWDEQFF. V and J are TRBV12-5 and TRBJ2-5; TRBD1 agrees at 7 bases. The assigned J gene may be wrong: the sequence end matches TRBJ2-1 better. Looked up from germline, CDR1 is LGHNT and CDR2 is FRNRAP. This CDR3 comprises 15 residues.

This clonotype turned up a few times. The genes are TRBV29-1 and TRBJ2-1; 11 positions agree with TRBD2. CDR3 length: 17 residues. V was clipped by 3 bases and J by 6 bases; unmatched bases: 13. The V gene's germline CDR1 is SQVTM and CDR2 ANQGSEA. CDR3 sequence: CSVDMAATSGNFNEQFF. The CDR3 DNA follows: TGCAGCGTTGACATGGCGGCGACTAGCGGGAATTTCAATGAGCAGTTCTTC.

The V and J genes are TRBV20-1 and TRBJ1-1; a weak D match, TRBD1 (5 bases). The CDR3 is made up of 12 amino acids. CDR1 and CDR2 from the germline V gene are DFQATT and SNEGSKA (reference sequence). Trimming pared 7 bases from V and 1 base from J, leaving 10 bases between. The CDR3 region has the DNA TGCAGTGTGCCACAGGAGAACACTGAAGCTTTCTTT. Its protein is CSVPQENTEAFF.

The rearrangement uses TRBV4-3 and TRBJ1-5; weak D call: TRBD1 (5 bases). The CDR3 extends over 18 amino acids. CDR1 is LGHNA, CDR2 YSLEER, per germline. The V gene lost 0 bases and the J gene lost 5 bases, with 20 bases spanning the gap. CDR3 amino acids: CASSQDWLTALLHQPQHF. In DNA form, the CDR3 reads TGCGCCAGCAGCCAAGATTGGTTGACAGCTCTTTTACATCAGCCCCAGCATTTT.

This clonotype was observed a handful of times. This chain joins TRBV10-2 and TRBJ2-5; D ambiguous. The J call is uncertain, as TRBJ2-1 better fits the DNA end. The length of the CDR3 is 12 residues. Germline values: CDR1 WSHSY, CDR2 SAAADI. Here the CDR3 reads CASSELANEQFF. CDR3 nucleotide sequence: TGCGCCAGCAGTGAGTTGGCCAATGAGCAGTTCTTC.

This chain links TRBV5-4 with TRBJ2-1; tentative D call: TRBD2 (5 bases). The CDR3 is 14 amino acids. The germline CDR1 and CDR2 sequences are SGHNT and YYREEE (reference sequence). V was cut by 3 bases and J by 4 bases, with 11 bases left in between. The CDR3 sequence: CASSSNRGYNEQFF. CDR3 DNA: TGTGCCAGCAGCTCGAATCGGGGATACAATGAGCAGTTCTTC.

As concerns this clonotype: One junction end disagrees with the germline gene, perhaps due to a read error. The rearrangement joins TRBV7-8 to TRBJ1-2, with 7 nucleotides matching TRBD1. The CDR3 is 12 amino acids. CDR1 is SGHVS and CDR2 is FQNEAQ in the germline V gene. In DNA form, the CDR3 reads TGTGCCAGCAGCTTCCGGGACAGCCTAATATACTTC. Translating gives CASSFRDSLIYF.

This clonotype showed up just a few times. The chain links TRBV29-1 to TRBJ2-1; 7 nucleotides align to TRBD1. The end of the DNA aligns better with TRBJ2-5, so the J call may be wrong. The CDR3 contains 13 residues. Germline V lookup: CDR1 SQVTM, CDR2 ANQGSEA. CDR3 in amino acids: CSVGRDSQETQYF. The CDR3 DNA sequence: TGCAGCGTAGGCCGGGACAGCCAAGAGACCCAGTACTTC.

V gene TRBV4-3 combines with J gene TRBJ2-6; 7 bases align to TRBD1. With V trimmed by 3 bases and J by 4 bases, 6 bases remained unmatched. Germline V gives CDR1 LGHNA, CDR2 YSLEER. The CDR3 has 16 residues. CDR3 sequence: CASSHPTDRGANVLTF. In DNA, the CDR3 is TGCGCCAGCAGCCATCCCACGGACAGGGGGGCCAACGTCCTGACTTTC.

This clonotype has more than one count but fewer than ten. The DNA of the CDR3 is TGCAGTGCTAGGGGCGAAGACGACGGAGGCGCCTACGAGCAGTACTTC. Encoded protein: CSARGEDDGGAYEQYF. The chain couples TRBV20-1 to TRBJ2-5; TRBD2 is a possible D gene (5 bases). The last part of the DNA fits TRBJ2-7 better; the J call may be wrong. Germline V gives CDR1 DFQATT, CDR2 SNEGSKA (reference sequence). The CDR3 has 16 amino acids.

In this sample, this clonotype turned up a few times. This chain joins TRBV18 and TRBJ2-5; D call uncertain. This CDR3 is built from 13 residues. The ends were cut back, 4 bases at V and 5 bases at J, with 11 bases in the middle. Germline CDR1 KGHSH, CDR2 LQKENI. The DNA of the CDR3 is TGTGCCAGCTCACGGAACGGTCGGGAGACCCAGTACTTC. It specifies CASSRNGRETQYF.

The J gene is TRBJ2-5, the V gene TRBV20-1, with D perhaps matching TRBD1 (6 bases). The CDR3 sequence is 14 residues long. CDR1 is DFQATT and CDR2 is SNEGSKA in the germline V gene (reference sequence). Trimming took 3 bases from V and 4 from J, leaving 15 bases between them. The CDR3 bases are TGCAGTGCTAGCGAGGGGGTCCCGTCAGAGACCCAGTACTTC. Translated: CSASEGVPSETQYF.

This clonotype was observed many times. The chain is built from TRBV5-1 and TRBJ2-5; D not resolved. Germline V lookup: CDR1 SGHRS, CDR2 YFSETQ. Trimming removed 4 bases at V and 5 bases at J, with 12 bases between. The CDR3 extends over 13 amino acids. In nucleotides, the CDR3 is TGCGCCAGCAGCCGTAACCCCCTCGAGACCCAGTACTTC. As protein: CASSRNPLETQYF.

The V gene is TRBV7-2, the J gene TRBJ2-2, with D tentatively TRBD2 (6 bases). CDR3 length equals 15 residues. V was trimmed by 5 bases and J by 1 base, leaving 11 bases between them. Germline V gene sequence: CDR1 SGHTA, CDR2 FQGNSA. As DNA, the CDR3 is TGTGCCAGCAGCGTCCGGGACTTGAACACCGGGGAGCTGTTTTTT. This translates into CASSVRDLNTGELFF.

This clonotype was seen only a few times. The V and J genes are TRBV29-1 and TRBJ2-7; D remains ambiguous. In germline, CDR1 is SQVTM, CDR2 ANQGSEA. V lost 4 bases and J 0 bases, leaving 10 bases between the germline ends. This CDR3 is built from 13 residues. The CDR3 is CSVVEENSYEQYF. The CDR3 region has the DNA TGCAGCGTTGTAGAGGAGAACTCCTACGAGCAGTACTTC.

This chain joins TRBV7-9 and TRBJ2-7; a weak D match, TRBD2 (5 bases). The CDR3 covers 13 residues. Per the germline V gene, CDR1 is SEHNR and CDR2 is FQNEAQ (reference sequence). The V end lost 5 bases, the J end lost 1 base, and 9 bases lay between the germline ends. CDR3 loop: CASSQADSYEQYF. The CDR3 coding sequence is TGTGCCAGCAGCCAAGCGGATTCCTACGAGCAGTACTTC.

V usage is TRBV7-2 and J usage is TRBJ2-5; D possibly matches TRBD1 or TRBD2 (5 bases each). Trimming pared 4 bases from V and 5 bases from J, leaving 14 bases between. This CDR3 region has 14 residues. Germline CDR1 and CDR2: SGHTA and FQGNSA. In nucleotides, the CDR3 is TGTGCCAGCAGCTCGACAGAGGGCCTTGAGACCCAGTACTTC. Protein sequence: CASSSTEGLETQYF.